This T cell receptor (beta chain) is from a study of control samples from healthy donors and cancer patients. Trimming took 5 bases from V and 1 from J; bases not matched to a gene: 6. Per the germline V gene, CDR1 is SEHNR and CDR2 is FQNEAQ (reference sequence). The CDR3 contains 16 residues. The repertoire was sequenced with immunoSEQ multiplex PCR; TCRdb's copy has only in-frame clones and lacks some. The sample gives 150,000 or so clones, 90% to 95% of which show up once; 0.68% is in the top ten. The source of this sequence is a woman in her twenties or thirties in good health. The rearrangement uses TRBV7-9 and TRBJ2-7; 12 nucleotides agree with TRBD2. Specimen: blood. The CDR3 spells CASSQRTSGKSYEQYF. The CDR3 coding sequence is TGTGCCAGCAGCCAGAGGACTAGCGGGAAGTCCTACGAGCAGTACTTC.